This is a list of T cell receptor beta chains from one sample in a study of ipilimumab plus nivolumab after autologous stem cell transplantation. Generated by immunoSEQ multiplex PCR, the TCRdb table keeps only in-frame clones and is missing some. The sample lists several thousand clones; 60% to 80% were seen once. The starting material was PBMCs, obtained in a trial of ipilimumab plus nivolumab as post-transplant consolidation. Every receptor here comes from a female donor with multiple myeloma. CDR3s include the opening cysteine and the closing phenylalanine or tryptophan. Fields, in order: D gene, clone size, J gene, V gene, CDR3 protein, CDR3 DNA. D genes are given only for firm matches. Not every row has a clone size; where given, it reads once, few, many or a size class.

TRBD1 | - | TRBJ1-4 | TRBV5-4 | CASSLSNRGQGEKLFF | TGTGCCAGCAGCTTGTCGAACAGGGGGCAAGGTGAAAAACTGTTTTTT
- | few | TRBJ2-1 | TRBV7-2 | CASSLSVSYNEQFF | TGTGCCAGCAGCTTGAGTGTTTCCTACAATGAGCAGTTCTTC
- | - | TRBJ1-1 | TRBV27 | CASSFPSGEAFF | TGTGCCAGCAGTTTTCCCTCCGGGGAAGCTTTCTTT
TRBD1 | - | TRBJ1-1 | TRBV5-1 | CASSLAPGTGGNTEAFF | TGCGCCAGCAGCTTGGCCCCCGGGACAGGGGGTAACACTGAAGCTTTCTTT
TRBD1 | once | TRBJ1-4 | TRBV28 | CASSSPGGIEKLFF | TGTGCCAGCAGTTCTCCAGGGGGTATTGAAAAACTGTTTTTT
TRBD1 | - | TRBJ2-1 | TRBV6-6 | CASSQRQGEPKNEQFF | TGTGCCAGCAGTCAAAGACAGGGAGAGCCCAAGAATGAGCAGTTCTTC
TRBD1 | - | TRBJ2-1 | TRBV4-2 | CASSWYPGGSYNEQFF | TGTGCCAGCAGCTGGTACCCAGGGGGCTCCTACAATGAGCAGTTCTTC
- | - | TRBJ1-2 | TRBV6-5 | CASSYPGFFGYTF | TGTGCCAGCAGTTACCCAGGGTTTTTTGGCTACACCTTC
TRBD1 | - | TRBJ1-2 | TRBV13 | CASSLGRGRQGGYGYTF | TGTGCCAGCAGCTTAGGCCGGGGCAGACAGGGGGGCTATGGCTACACCTTC
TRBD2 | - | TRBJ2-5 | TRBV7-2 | CASSYGLAGGEYF | TGTGCCAGCAGCTACGGACTAGCGGGGGGCGAATACTTC
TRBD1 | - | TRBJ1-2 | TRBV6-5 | CASTRTGGVYGYTF | TGTGCCAGCACCCGAACAGGGGGTGTCTATGGCTACACCTTC
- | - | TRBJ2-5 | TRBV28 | CASSLSRRGKETQYF | TGTGCCAGCAGTTTATCACGAAGGGGAAAAGAGACCCAGTACTTC
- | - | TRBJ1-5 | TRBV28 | CASSLKGGNQPQHF | TGTGCCAGCAGTTTGAAAGGAGGCAATCAGCCCCAGCATTTT
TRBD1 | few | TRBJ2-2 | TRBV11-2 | CASSRGTGVPGGTGELFF | TGTGCCAGCAGCCGCGGGACAGGGGTCCCGGGTGGCACCGGGGAGCTGTTTTTT